This T cell receptor beta chain was recorded in a study of blood T cell repertoires in COVID-19. On the study more broadly: Whether acute or convalescent, the COVID-19 samples came from the United States, Italy and Spain. T cells, B-cell-depleted T cells, or PBMCs supplied cDNA or gDNA.

With V trimmed by 6 bases and J by 6 bases, 9 bases remained unmatched. The CDR3 is made up of 16 amino acids. Germline lookup yields CDR1 KGHSH and CDR2 LQKENI. Original processing methods: Amplification with reference gene primers provided the estimates of nucleated cell counts. Repertoires were generated with immunoSEQ multiplex PCR, while TCRdb's copy carries only in-frame clones and drops some. Clone size and the V and J calls come from that table; the DNA yielded D and trimming. Of roughly 190,000 clones in the sample, about four fifths are singletons; the top ten hold less than 3%. The rearrangement links TRBV18 to TRBJ2-1, with 12 nucleotides matching TRBD2. This clonotype was sampled from a man aged 50 to 60 with active or convalescent COVID-19. The sequencing sample was made of peripheral blood. This CDR3 reads CASSLLAGGPSNEQFF. As DNA, the CDR3 is TGTGCCAGCTCGCTCCTAGCGGGAGGGCCCAGCAATGAGCAGTTCTTC.